Shown below are 28 T cell receptor beta chains from a single sample sequenced in a study of T cell responses to AZD1222 COVID-19 vaccine (dated by TCRdb to the early 2020s). Library preparation was by the immunoSEQ multiplex PCR assay. TCRdb carries this immuneACCESS record with in-frame sequences only. Its versions omit some clonotypes, under half of them owing to an unresolved V gene in the studies checked, with the rest unexplained. The sample table holds about 120,000 clones, of which around nine tenths were seen once. About a tenth of the sample is in the top ten clones. The sample's time point label, in plain terms: baseline before first vaccination. The sequenced sample was peripheral blood, obtained on day 0 of AZD1222 vaccination. The receptors shown here come from an adult in good health.

This sequence joins TRBV27 and TRBJ2-1, with D perhaps TRBD1 (6 bases). The V end lost 6 bases, the J end lost 1 base, and 10 bases lay between the germline ends. This CDR3 spans 14 amino acids. Per germline, CDR1 MNHEY and CDR2 SMNVEV (reference sequence). DNA of the CDR3: TGTGCCAGCAGGGACAGCGCTTCCTACAATGAGCAGTTCTTC. Residues: CASRDSASYNEQFF.

This chain links TRBV4-2 with TRBJ2-6, with D hard to call. The CDR3 runs to 15 residues. The germline CDR1 and CDR2 sequences are LGHNA and YNFKEQ. V lost 0 bases, J lost 2 bases, and 5 bases lay in between. In nucleotides, the CDR3 is TGTGCCAGCAGCCAAGAGGTGGCTGGGGCCAACGTCCTGACTTTC. This translates into CASSQEVAGANVLTF.

V is TRBV6-4 and J is TRBJ1-1; the D gene is possibly TRBD1 (5 bases). Germline CDR1 is MRHNA and CDR2 is SNTAGT. This CDR3 is 13 amino acids long. Trimming removed 3 bases from V and 4 bases from J, with 9 bases in between. The CDR3 reads CASSEYGGTEAFF. In nucleotides, the CDR3 is TGTGCCAGCAGTGAATACGGGGGCACTGAAGCTTTCTTT.

This chain connects TRBV5-1 to TRBJ2-1; 7 bases map to TRBD2. CDR3 size: 14 residues. The trim removed 2 bases at V and 6 bases at J, leaving 5 bases unmatched. Germline CDR1 SGHRS, CDR2 YFSETQ. As DNA, the CDR3 is TGCGCCAGCAGCTTATTCTGGGAGGGCAATGAGCAGTTCTTC. Its translation: CASSLFWEGNEQFF.

The rearrangement links TRBV6-5 to TRBJ1-2, with D unresolved. Trimming removed 6 bases from V and 4 bases from J, with 12 bases in between. Germline V gene lookup returns CDR1 MNHEY and CDR2 SVGAGI. The CDR3 has 13 residues. CDR3 DNA sequence: TGTGCCAGCAGGCTAACGGAGGGCTATGGCTACACCTTC. As protein: CASRLTEGYGYTF.

V gene TRBV6-6 combines with J gene TRBJ2-2; no definite D call. The V end lost 6 bases, the J end lost 0 bases, and 5 bases lay between the germline ends. Germline V CDR1 and CDR2: MNHNY, SVGAGI (reference sequence). The CDR3 has 13 residues. CDR3 region: CASRGTNTGELFF. CDR3 bases: TGTGCCAGCAGGGGGACGAACACCGGGGAGCTGTTTTTT.

This rearrangement joins TRBV7-2 to TRBJ2-7; 13 bases align to TRBD2. Looked up from germline, CDR1 is SGHTA and CDR2 is FQGNSA. V lost 5 bases, J lost 7 bases, and 8 bases stayed unmatched. This CDR3 is 15 amino acids long. The CDR3 loop reads CASSPAGLAGVEQYF. CDR3 nucleotides: TGTGCCAGCAGCCCCGCCGGACTAGCGGGAGTGGAGCAGTACTTC.

The chain joins TRBV4-2 to TRBJ2-1; TRBD2 might be the D (5 bases). Trimming took 1 base from V and 7 from J, leaving 11 bases between them. Germline V CDR1 and CDR2: LGHNA, YNFKEQ. This CDR3 is 14 amino acids long. The CDR3 DNA reads TGTGCCAGCAGCCAAGTAACTAGTAAGAATGAGCAGTTCTTC. It codes for CASSQVTSKNEQFF.

The V and J genes are TRBV7-3 and TRBJ1-2; 9 bases match TRBD1. Trimming took 5 bases from V and 8 from J; bases not matched to a gene: 6. CDR1 is SGHTA, CDR2 FQGTGA, per germline. CDR3 length: 13 amino acids. CDR3 nucleotides: TGTGCCAGCAGCCGACAGGGGGTAGACGGCTACACCTTC. This gives the protein CASSRQGVDGYTF.

The genes are TRBV7-9 and TRBJ2-7; TRBD2 agrees at 7 bases. CDR3 length: 15 amino acids. Germline V gene data show CDR1 as SEHNR and CDR2 as FQNEAQ (reference sequence). Trimming at V came to 5 bases and at J to 2 bases, leaving 9 bases not matched to a gene. CDR3 residues: CASSIGGSLAYEQYF. The CDR3 DNA sequence: TGTGCCAGCAGCATAGGCGGGAGCTTAGCCTACGAGCAGTACTTC.

The rearrangement joins TRBV3-1 (or the pseudogene TRBV3-2) to TRBJ2-7; a weak D match, TRBD2 (5 bases). The length of the CDR3 is 16 residues. Between the trimmed V and J ends, which lost 4 bases and 0 bases, there was a span of 16 bases. CDR1 is LGHDT, CDR2 YNNKEL, per germline (reference sequence). The DNA of the CDR3 is TGTGCCAGCAGCCCCCCCGGGGTACAGAGCTCCTACGAGCAGTACTTC. This sequence encodes CASSPPGVQSSYEQYF.

The V and J genes are TRBV3-1 (or the pseudogene TRBV3-2) and TRBJ1-2; the D is unclear. Germline assignment: CDR1 LGHDT and CDR2 YNNKEL (reference sequence). Between the trimmed V and J ends, which lost 0 bases and 1 base, there was a span of 6 bases. The CDR3 loop spans 14 amino acids. As DNA, the CDR3 is TGTGCCAGCAGCCAAGAAAGCCATAACTATGGCTACACCTTC. Residues: CASSQESHNYGYTF.

V is TRBV6-5 and J is TRBJ1-2; no definite D call. Between the trimmed V and J ends, which lost 3 bases and 2 bases, there was a span of 7 bases. The CDR3 covers 13 residues. Germline loops: CDR1 MNHEY, CDR2 SVGAGI. This CDR3 is CASSYWLNYGYTF. As DNA, the CDR3 is TGTGCCAGCAGTTATTGGTTAAACTATGGCTACACCTTC.

CDR3 region: CSVEDKGASYEQYF. Here the CDR3 DNA reads TGCAGCGTTGAAGATAAGGGGGCCTCCTACGAGCAGTACTTC. This rearrangement joins TRBV29-1 to TRBJ2-5, with 7 bases that match TRBD1. With the DNA end fitting TRBJ2-7 better, the J assignment may be wrong. The CDR3 spans 14 residues. Germline V gives CDR1 SQVTM, CDR2 ANQGSEA.

The chain joins TRBV7-3 to TRBJ2-2, with D possibly matching TRBD1 (5 bases). Trimming left V 5 bases short and J 2 bases short, with 6 bases between. CDR1 and CDR2 from the germline V gene are SGHTA and FQGTGA. This CDR3 contains 13 residues. Here the CDR3 DNA reads TGTGCCAGCAGCCAGGGCAACACCGGGGAGCTGTTTTTT. This gives the protein CASSQGNTGELFF.

The chain couples TRBV5-8 to TRBJ1-3; TRBD1 agrees at 10 bases. The CDR3 loop spans 18 amino acids. Germline loops: CDR1 SGHTS, CDR2 YDEGEE. V shed 4 bases, J shed 0 bases, and the junction held 10 bases outside the gene matches. CDR3 coding DNA: TGTGCCAGCAGCCCCGACAGGGGGCGCGTGATCTCTGGAAACACCATATATTTT. It yields the protein CASSPDRGRVISGNTIYF.

This clone has just a few counts. The chain is built from TRBV30 and TRBJ2-4; TRBD1 matches 7 bases. CDR3 length: 12 residues. The germline V gene has CDR1 GTSNPN and CDR2 SVGIG (reference sequence). Trimming at V came to 7 bases and at J to 6 bases, leaving 6 bases not matched to a gene. The CDR3 protein is CALGTVTNIQYF. CDR3 DNA: TGTGCCTTGGGGACAGTTACAAACATTCAGTACTTC.

The chain joins TRBV5-4 to TRBJ1-5; a possible D gene is TRBD1 (6 bases). The CDR3 has 13 amino acids. Trimming pared 7 bases from V and 3 bases from J, leaving 11 bases between. Germline values: CDR1 SGHNT, CDR2 YYREEE (reference sequence). CDR3 sequence reads: CASWDTDNQPQHF. CDR3 nucleotide sequence: TGTGCCAGCTGGGACACCGACAATCAGCCCCAGCATTTT.

The count of this clone is one. V is TRBV6-2 or TRBV6-3 and J is TRBJ1-2; perhaps TRBD1 as D (5 bases). Trimming took 4 bases from V and 4 from J, leaving 16 bases between them. CDR1 is MNHEY and CDR2 is SVGEGT in the germline V gene. The CDR3 sequence is 15 residues long. As DNA, the CDR3 is TGTGCCAGCAGTTCGGGACCCCAAGTCGGCTATGGCTACACCTTC. This translates into CASSSGPQVGYGYTF.

The gene calls are TRBV27 and TRBJ2-2; 7 bases match TRBD2. CDR1 and CDR2 from the germline V gene are MNHEY and SMNVEV (reference sequence). The ends lost 4 bases at V and 7 bases at J; junction bases unmatched: 6. The CDR3 contains 14 residues. CDR3 coding DNA: TGTGCCAGCAGTTACCGGACTAGATACGGGGAGCTGTTTTTT. Protein sequence: CASSYRTRYGELFF.

DNA for the CDR3: TGTGCCAGCAGTGAAATAGGGGTGTATGGCTACACCTTC. It encodes CASSEIGVYGYTF. The chain carries TRBV6-1 and TRBJ1-2; possibly TRBD1 for D (5 bases). V shed 2 bases and J shed 5 bases, with 9 bases lying between them. This CDR3 has 13 amino acids. From germline, CDR1 is MNHNS and CDR2 SASEGT.

The V and J genes are TRBV2 and TRBJ2-2; 8 nucleotides agree with TRBD1. Germline lookup yields CDR1 SNHLY and CDR2 FYNNEI. V was clipped by 4 bases and J by 1 base; unmatched bases: 11. The CDR3 length is 18 residues. CDR3 bases: TGTGCCAGCAGTGGATCCCCCTCCGGACAGGGGAACACCGGGGAGCTGTTTTTT. Its translation is CASSGSPSGQGNTGELFF.

The chain couples TRBV19 to TRBJ1-2; no clear D gene. CDR3 length: 13 amino acids. The germline gives CDR1 LNHDA, CDR2 SQIVND (reference sequence). V lost 5 bases and J lost 3, with 10 bases in between. The CDR3 DNA reads as TGTGCCAGTAGTTGGGCTCGGGACTATGGCTACACCTTC. Translating gives CASSWARDYGYTF.

The chain is built from TRBV7-9 and TRBJ2-3, with 11 bases that match TRBD1. V gave up 3 bases and J gave up 3 bases; unmatched junction bases: 5. The germline V gene has CDR1 SEHNR and CDR2 FQNEAQ (reference sequence). The CDR3 has 16 residues. The CDR3 sequence is CASSFRTGGGTDTQYF. CDR3 DNA: TGTGCCAGCAGCTTCCGGACAGGGGGCGGTACAGATACGCAGTATTTT. The complete variable domain, with remaining parts taken from reference TRBV7-9 and TRBJ2-3, reads DTGVSQNPRHKITKRGQNVTFRCDPISEHNRLYWYRQTLGQGPEFLTYFQNEAQLEKSRLLSDRFSAERPKGSFSTLEIQRTEQGDSAMYLCASSFRTGGGTDTQYFGPGTRLTVL.

The rearrangement joins TRBV9 to TRBJ1-5; D unclear. The CDR3 is 13 residues long. Trimming removed 0 bases from V and 6 bases from J, with 7 bases in between. The V gene's germline CDR1 is SGDLS and CDR2 YYNGEE. The CDR3, as DNA: TGTGCCAGCAGCGTAGATGAGGGTCAGCCCCAGCATTTT. Protein product: CASSVDEGQPQHF.

J is TRBJ1-6 and V is TRBV18; D unclear. This CDR3 has 17 amino acids. V was trimmed by 1 base and J by 8 bases, leaving 18 bases between them. In germline, CDR1 is KGHSH, CDR2 LQKENI. CDR3 in DNA: TGTGCCAGCTCACCACTCGAACAGTCAATTTCAGATTCACCCCTCCACTTT. This encodes CASSPLEQSISDSPLHF.

This rearrangement joins TRBV28 to TRBJ1-2; no reliable D call. The CDR3 contains 13 residues. From germline, CDR1 is MDHEN and CDR2 SYDVKM. Between the trimmed V and J ends, which lost 6 bases and 3 bases, there was a span of 11 bases. DNA for the CDR3: TGTGCCAGCAGGCCCGACACCTACTATGGCTACACCTTC. Translated: CASRPDTYYGYTF.

J is TRBJ2-1 and V is TRBV9; TRBD2 matches 12 bases. CDR3 length: 15 residues. Germline CDR1 SGDLS, CDR2 YYNGEE. Germline trimming cut 4 bases from V and 5 bases from J; bases unmatched to any gene: 4. In DNA, the CDR3 is TGTGCCAGCAGCTCCCTAGCGGGAGGGGACAATGAGCAGTTCTTC. The encoded protein is CASSSLAGGDNEQFF.